A selection of T cell receptor beta chains follows, all from one sample in a study of OX40 agonist ivuxolimab in advanced cancers. The data were produced by immunoSEQ multiplex PCR, yet TCRdb's version contains in-frame clones alone and is incomplete. The profile shows 50,000 or so clones, approximately 80% of them singletons. Sequencing used CD4+ or CD8+ T cells sorted from blood, obtained in a trial of the OX40 agonist ivuxolimab. These receptors all come from an adult with an advanced solid tumor such as melanoma, head and neck, liver or kidney cancer. The CDR3 runs from the conserved cysteine through the conserved F or W. D genes are given only for firm matches. Size is omitted from some rows. Given values are once, few, many or a class for expanded clones.

>TRBJ2-5|once|TRBV5-1|TRBD2
CASSLASGRARETQYF
TGCGCCAGCAGCTTGGCTAGCGGGAGGGCCAGGGAGACCCAGTACTTC
>TRBJ2-1|.|TRBV6-5|.
CASSYGRGSSYNEQFF
TGTGCCAGCAGTTACGGACGGGGAAGCTCCTACAATGAGCAGTTCTTC
>TRBJ1-2|.|TRBV28|.
CATLQGQYGYTF
TGTGCCACCTTACAGGGCCAGTATGGCTACACCTTC
>TRBJ2-1|.|TRBV7-8|TRBD2
CASSPLGLAGRDEQFF
TGTGCCAGCAGCCCTCTGGGACTAGCGGGACGCGATGAGCAGTTCTTC
>TRBJ2-3|once|TRBV13|TRBD2
CASRHSGGTQYF
TGTGCCAGCAGACACTCGGGAGGTACGCAGTATTTT
>TRBJ2-5|.|TRBV7-2|TRBD2
CASRPPGGRGETQYF
TGTGCCAGCAGACCGCCGGGCGGGCGGGGGGAGACCCAGTACTTC
>TRBJ1-1|.|TRBV7-8|.
CASSLGAGGTNTEAFF
TGTGCCAGCAGCTTAGGGGCGGGGGGGACGAACACTGAAGCTTTCTTT
>TRBJ1-3|.|TRBV7-6|.
CASSAQGFGNTIYF
TGTGCCAGCAGCGCACAGGGCTTTGGAAACACCATATATTTT
>TRBJ2-7|.|TRBV2|TRBD1
CASRPPDRIEQYF
TGTGCCAGCAGACCTCCGGACAGGATCGAGCAGTACTTC
>TRBJ2-5|once|TRBV7-3|TRBD1
CASSRQGNQETQYF
TGTGCCAGCAGCCGACAGGGGAATCAAGAGACCCAGTACTTC
>TRBJ2-6|.|TRBV5-1|.
CASSLEPGSSGANVLTF
TGCGCCAGCAGCTTGGAGCCAGGGTCCTCTGGGGCCAACGTCCTGACTTTC
>TRBJ1-2|.|TRBV28|TRBD1
CASRGQASYGYTF
TGTGCCAGCAGAGGACAGGCTAGCTATGGCTACACCTTC
>TRBJ2-7|.|TRBV29-1|.
CSVADGYEQYF
TGCAGCGTTGCCGACGGCTACGAGCAGTACTTC
>TRBJ1-2|.|TRBV6-4|TRBD1
CASRTWTGGNYGYTF
TGTGCCAGCAGAACTTGGACAGGTGGAAACTATGGCTACACCTTC
>TRBJ1-1|.|TRBV18|.
CASSPSVSNTEAFF
TGTGCCAGCTCACCCTCAGTCTCTAACACTGAAGCTTTCTTT
>TRBJ1-1|few|TRBV5-6|.
CASSRILGNTEAFF
TGTGCCAGCAGCCGCATTCTGGGGAACACTGAAGCTTTCTTT
>TRBJ1-4|.|TRBV15|.
CATSRDRGGPGLFF
TGTGCCACCAGCAGAGATCGTGGCGGACCCGGGCTGTTTTTT
>TRBJ2-1|.|TRBV6-5|TRBD2
CASKGSGSSYNEQFF
TGTGCCAGCAAGGGTAGCGGGAGCTCCTACAATGAGCAGTTCTTC
>TRBJ2-3|.|TRBV5-4|TRBD2
CASSLGSSGRLTDTQYF
TGTGCCAGCAGCTTGGGTAGTAGCGGGAGACTCACAGATACGCAGTATTTT
>TRBJ2-5|few|TRBV10-3|.
CAIRLGQDEQETQYF
TGTGCCATCCGCCTGGGACAAGATGAACAAGAGACCCAGTACTTC
>TRBJ1-5|.|TRBV28|.
CASLEGSRHQPQHF
TGTGCCAGCTTGGAGGGGAGTCGGCATCAGCCCCAGCATTTT
>TRBJ1-2|few|TRBV28|.
CASNRGQASYGYTF
TGTGCCAGTAACCGGGGCCAAGCTTCCTATGGCTACACCTTC
>TRBJ1-1|once|TRBV28|TRBD1
CASSWDRDTEAFF
TGTGCCAGCAGTTGGGACAGGGATACTGAAGCTTTCTTT
>TRBJ1-1|.|TRBV14|.
CASSPREVGGRPEAFF
TGTGCCAGCAGCCCCCGGGAAGTAGGGGGTCGTCCTGAAGCTTTCTTT
>TRBJ2-3|.|TRBV27|TRBD2
CASSSGLAGDGTDTQYF
TGTGCCAGCAGTTCGGGACTAGCGGGAGACGGCACAGATACGCAGTATTTT
>TRBJ1-6|few|TRBV15|.
CATSREAGNSPLHF
TGTGCCACCAGCAGAGAGGCAGGGAATTCACCCCTCCACTTT
>TRBJ2-3|few|TRBV21-1|.
CASSKKWGGTSGSTDTQYF
TGTGCCAGCAGCAAAAAGTGGGGTGGGACTAGCGGGAGCACAGATACGCAGTATTTT
>TRBJ2-1|.|TRBV7-2|TRBD2
CASSPRAGGPYEQFF
TGTGCCAGCAGCCCCCGAGCGGGAGGGCCTTATGAGCAGTTCTTC
>TRBJ1-4|.|TRBV18|TRBD1
CASSPPVSGGGRNEKLFF
TGTGCCAGCTCACCACCGGTTTCAGGGGGCGGTCGGAATGAAAAACTGTTTTTT
>TRBJ2-1|.|TRBV5-1|TRBD2
CASNPTGGSVHEQFF
TGCGCCAGCAACCCCACAGGCGGGAGCGTCCATGAGCAGTTCTTC
>TRBJ1-2|few|TRBV19|TRBD1
CASSINRGSYGYTF
TGTGCCAGTAGTATCAACAGGGGATCCTATGGCTACACCTTC
>TRBJ2-7|.|TRBV7-9|.
CASSLKVTSKGDEQYF
TGTGCCAGCAGCTTAAAAGTGACCTCCAAGGGGGACGAGCAGTACTTC
>TRBJ2-1|.|TRBV6-5|.
CASSYSPSSDYNEQFF
TGTGCCAGCAGTTACTCTCCTAGCTCAGATTACAATGAGCAGTTCTTC
>TRBJ1-2|.|TRBV27|.
CASSSRPLRYGYTF
TGTGCCAGCAGTTCCCGGCCCCTTAGATATGGCTACACCTTC
>TRBJ2-7|.|TRBV14|TRBD2
CASSQALAGGPYEQYF
TGTGCCAGCAGCCAAGCGCTAGCGGGAGGGCCATACGAGCAGTACTTC
>TRBJ2-1|few|TRBV2|TRBD2
CASSEWTSRSLVF
TGTGCCAGCAGTGAATGGACTAGCAGGAGCTTGGTCTTC
>TRBJ1-5|.|TRBV5-1|TRBD1
CASSVSTGTNQPQHF
TGCGCCAGCAGCGTTTCGACAGGGACCAATCAGCCCCAGCATTTT
>TRBJ1-1|.|TRBV7-2|.
CASSPRTVLNTEAFF
TGTGCCAGCAGCCCACGGACAGTACTGAACACTGAAGCTTTCTTT